This T cell receptor beta chain stems from a study of CD8+ T cells in alopecia areata. Study-level background: Oral tofacitinib, 5 to 10 mg twice daily, was given in an open-label trial.

This clone was detected a few times. What it binds is unknown. Overall study results and limits: Lesional tissue from the scalp (especially in alopecia totalis/universalis) showed higher clonality than normal scalp.

V dropped 7 bases and J dropped 5 bases, with 14 bases sitting between them. Per germline, CDR1 LNHDA and CDR2 SQIVND (reference sequence). The CDR3 is made up of 13 amino acids. Reverse transcribed after extraction, RNA yielded cDNA as the sequencing template. Measured with immunoSEQ multiplex PCR; TCRdb has only the in-frame clones, and not every one. The repertoire holds some 150,000 clones, with 65% to 75% as singletons. Peripheral blood, together with lesional scalp punch biopsies, was collected from alopecia areata patients. The TCR sequence derives from a human donor with alopecia areata. The chain combines TRBV19 with TRBJ2-5, with D perhaps matching TRBD1 or TRBD2 (5 bases each). The specimen comprised CD8+ T cells sorted from blood, sampled at week 0. The CDR3 DNA is TGTGCCAGTACCCGGGACCCCTCGGAGACCCAGTACTTC. Its translation: CASTRDPSETQYF.